This TCR beta chain was sequenced in a study of T cell responses to AZD1222 COVID-19 vaccine. J gave up 4 bases and V 6 bases, and 4 bases lay outside the gene matches. This CDR3 has 14 residues. Per germline, CDR1 SGHAT and CDR2 FQNNGV. TCRdb's table, derived via immunoSEQ multiplex PCR, lists solely in-frame clones and lacks some. The sample shows under 150,000 clones, about 93% of them seen only once. V and J are TRBV11-2 and TRBJ2-3, with 10 bases that match TRBD2. The starting material was peripheral blood, obtained on day 0 of AZD1222 vaccination. The receptor's source is an adult in good health. CDR3 sequence: CASRPGTSADTQYF. As DNA, the CDR3 is TGTGCCAGCAGACCCGGGACTAGCGCAGATACGCAGTATTTT.